This TCR beta chain was sequenced during a study of blood T cell repertoires in COVID-19. About the study: Samples came from the United States, Italy and Spain, spanning acute and convalescent COVID-19. PBMCs, B-cell-depleted T cells, or T cells were the source of the cDNA or gDNA that made up the material.

Per the original methods: Amplifying reference gene primers gave estimates of nucleated cell counts. The data were produced by immunoSEQ multiplex PCR, yet TCRdb's version contains in-frame clones alone and is incomplete. Clone size and the V and J calls come from that table; the DNA yielded D and trimming. The sample consists of about 250,000 clones, around 90% of them appearing once. Germline CDR1 and CDR2: SGDLS and YYNGEE. This CDR3 spans 14 amino acids. The V segment lost 5 bases and the J segment 4 bases; nucleotides outside the gene matches: 5. People in the exposed group encountered a COVID-19 case within 2 weeks before entering the study.

Source material: PBMCs or T cells enriched from blood (not recorded which). The V gene is TRBV9, the J gene TRBJ2-2, with 7 bases lining up with TRBD1. The receptor comes from a woman aged 35 to 49 who had been exposed to COVID-19. This CDR3 reads CASSITGVTGELFF. The DNA of the CDR3 is TGTGCCAGCAGTATAACAGGGGTCACCGGGGAGCTGTTTTTT.